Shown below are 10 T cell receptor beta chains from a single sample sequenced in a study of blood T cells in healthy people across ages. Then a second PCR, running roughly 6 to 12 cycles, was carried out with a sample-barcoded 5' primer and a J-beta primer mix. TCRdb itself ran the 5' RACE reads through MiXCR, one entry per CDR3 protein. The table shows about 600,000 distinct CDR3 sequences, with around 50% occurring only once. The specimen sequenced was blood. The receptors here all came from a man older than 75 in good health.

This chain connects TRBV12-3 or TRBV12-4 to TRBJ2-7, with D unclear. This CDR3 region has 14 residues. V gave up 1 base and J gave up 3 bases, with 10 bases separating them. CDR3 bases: TGTGCCAGCAGTTTAGTAGTGACGAACTACGAGCAGTACTTC. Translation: CASSLVVTNYEQYF.

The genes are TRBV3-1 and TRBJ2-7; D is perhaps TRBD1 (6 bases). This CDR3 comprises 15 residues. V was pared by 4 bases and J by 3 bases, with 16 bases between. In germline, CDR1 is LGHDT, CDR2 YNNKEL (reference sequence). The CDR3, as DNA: TGTGCCAGCAGCCGGAAGGGGGTTGCGGACTACGAGCAGTACTTC. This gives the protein CASSRKGVADYEQYF.

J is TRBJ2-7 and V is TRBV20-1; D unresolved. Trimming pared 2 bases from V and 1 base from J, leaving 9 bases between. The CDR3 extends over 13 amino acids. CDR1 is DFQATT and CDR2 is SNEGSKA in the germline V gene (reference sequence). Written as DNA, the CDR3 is TGCAGTGCTAGATCGGAAACGTCCTACGAGCAGTACTTC. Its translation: CSARSETSYEQYF.

The CDR3 DNA is TGTGCCAGCAGCTTGGCCGGTAGAGGGCTATCCTACGAGCAGTACTTC. Translation gives CASSLAGRGLSYEQYF. The chain carries TRBV5-6 and TRBJ2-7; maybe TRBD2 (5 bases). There are 16 residues in the CDR3. Germline V lookup: CDR1 SGHDT, CDR2 YYEEEE. The germline V and J ends were trimmed by 0 bases and 1 base, with 14 bases remaining between them.

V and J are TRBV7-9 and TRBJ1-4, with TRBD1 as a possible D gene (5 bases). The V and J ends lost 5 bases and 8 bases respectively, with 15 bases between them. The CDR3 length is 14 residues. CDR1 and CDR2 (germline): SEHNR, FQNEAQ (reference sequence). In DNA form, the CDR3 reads TGTGCCAGCAGCGGGGCCCCTTTCGGGGAAAAACTGTTTTTT. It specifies CASSGAPFGEKLFF.

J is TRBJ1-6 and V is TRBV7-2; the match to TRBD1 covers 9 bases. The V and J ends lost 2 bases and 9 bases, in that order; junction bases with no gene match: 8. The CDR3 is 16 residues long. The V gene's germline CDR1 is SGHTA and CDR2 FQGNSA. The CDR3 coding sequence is TGTGCCAGCAGCTTACAGGCCGGGACAGGGAGTTCACCCCTCCACTTT. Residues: CASSLQAGTGSSPLHF.

Written as DNA, the CDR3 is TGTGCCACCAGCAGGGACCGTAATTACGAGCAGTACTTC. Its protein product is CATSRDRNYEQYF. This chain links TRBV15 with TRBJ2-7; D gene ambiguous. Trimming removed 3 bases from V and 4 bases from J, with 10 bases in between. The CDR3 length is 13 residues. Looked up from germline, CDR1 is LNHNV and CDR2 is YYDKDF (reference sequence). The entire variable domain, with the rest obtained from reference TRBV15 and TRBJ2-7, is as follows: DAMVIQNPRYQVTQFGKPVTLSCSQTLNHNVMYWYQQKSSQAPKLLFHYYDKDFNNEADTPDNFQSRRPNTSFCFLDIRSPGLGDTAMYLCATSRDRNYEQYFGPGTRLTVT.

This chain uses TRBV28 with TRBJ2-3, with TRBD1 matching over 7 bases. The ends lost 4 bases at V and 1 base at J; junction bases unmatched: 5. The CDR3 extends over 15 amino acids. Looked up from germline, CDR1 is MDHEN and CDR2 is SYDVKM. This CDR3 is CASSSKGQGTDTQYF. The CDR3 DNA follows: TGTGCCAGCAGTTCGAAAGGACAGGGCACAGATACGCAGTATTTT.

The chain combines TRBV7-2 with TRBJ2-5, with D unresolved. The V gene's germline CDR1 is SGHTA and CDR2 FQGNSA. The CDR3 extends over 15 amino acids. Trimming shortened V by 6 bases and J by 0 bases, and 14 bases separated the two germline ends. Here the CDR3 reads CASSRHGAYQETQYF. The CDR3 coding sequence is TGTGCCAGCAGTCGACATGGAGCGTACCAAGAGACCCAGTACTTC.

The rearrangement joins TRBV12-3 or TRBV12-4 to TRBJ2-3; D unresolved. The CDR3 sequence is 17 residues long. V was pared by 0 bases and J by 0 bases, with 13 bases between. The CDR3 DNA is TGTGCCAGCAGTTTAGCGGCGATTCGCTACAGCACAGATACGCAGTATTTT. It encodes CASSLAAIRYSTDTQYF.